The table lists the clone carrying this TCR beta chain with a few counts. Its antigen is unidentified. Other DNA variants within this sample encode the same CDR3. This entry belongs to a study of CD8+ T cells in alopecia areata. Across the whole study: The investigators scored severity in treated patients by the percentage of affected scalp area.

Treatment here: oral pan-JAK inhibitor, 5-10 mg twice daily. PBMCs were stained for CD3, CD4 and CD8, and CD4+ and CD8+ T cells were sorted. Trimming stripped 3 bases from V and 4 bases from J, with 8 bases between. From germline, CDR1 is SGHDT and CDR2 YYEEEE. This CDR3 has 12 residues. It was cDNA, reverse transcribed from extracted RNA, that served as the sequencing template. Profiled with immunoSEQ multiplex PCR; TCRdb holds only in-frame clones, not every one. The table shows roughly 200,000 clones, with about 53% occurring only once. Points from the study as a whole: Normal scalp had lower clonality than lesional scalp, with alopecia totalis/universalis lesions showing this most strongly.

This receptor was obtained from a human donor with alopecia areata. Sequenced material: CD8+ T cells sorted from blood, taken at week 24, from a patient treated with tofacitinib. V and J are TRBV5-6 and TRBJ2-7; a weak D match, TRBD1 (5 bases). The CDR3 region has the DNA TGTGCCAGCAGCTCTGACAGTTACGAGCAGTACTTC. Protein: CASSSDSYEQYF.